This is a list of T cell receptor beta chains from one sample in a study of shared clonotypes between healthy human individuals. Data came from immunoSEQ multiplex PCR; TCRdb stores just in-frame clones and leaves some out. The sample carries millions of clones, around 96% recorded once. The specimen sequenced was naive CD8+ T cells sorted from blood. These receptors were collected from a man aged 18 to 30 in good health. The CDR3 runs from the conserved cysteine through the conserved F or W. The D gene is left open where the match is weak. Where a row states a size, it is once, few, many or the class of an expanded clone; other rows omit it.

v_call	d_call	clone_size	j_call	cdr3_nt	cdr3_aa
TRBV7-8	TRBD1	NA	TRBJ2-7	TGTGCCAGCAGCTTACCGGGACAGGGGGCCCGAGAGCAGTACTTC	CASSLPGQGAREQYF
TRBV30	NA	once	TRBJ2-2	TGTGCCTGGAGTCCAGGTGGCGGGGAGCTGTTTTTT	CAWSPGGGELFF
TRBV6-1	NA	NA	TRBJ1-5	TGTGCCAGCAGTGAATTAGAAGGTCTAAGCAATCAGCCCCAGCATTTT	CASSELEGLSNQPQHF
TRBV27	NA	NA	TRBJ1-4	TGTGCCAGCAGTTTAACCACAGGGCTTAATGAAAAACTGTTTTTT	CASSLTTGLNEKLFF
TRBV18	TRBD2	NA	TRBJ2-1	TGTGCCAGCTCACCAGGACTAGCGGGGAGATACAATGAGCAGTTCTTC	CASSPGLAGRYNEQFF
TRBV6-5	NA	once	TRBJ2-5	TGTGCCAGCAGCCATGGGGAAGGTCCGAGGGAGACCCAGTACTTC	CASSHGEGPRETQYF
TRBV6-1	TRBD2	once	TRBJ2-7	TGTGCCAGCAGTGAATTGACTAGCCGAAGCATTTGGGGCGAGCAGTACTTC	CASSELTSRSIWGEQYF
TRBV7-2	NA	NA	TRBJ1-3	TGTGCCAGCAGCCCTAGCGGACGGATCTCTGGAAACACCATATATTTT	CASSPSGRISGNTIYF
TRBV9	NA	NA	TRBJ1-1	TGTGCCAGCAGCGTAGATGGGGTCACTGAAGCTTTCTTT	CASSVDGVTEAFF
TRBV6-6	TRBD2	NA	TRBJ2-1	TGTGCCAGCAGTCTTATAGCGGGAGCCTCCTACAATGAGCAGTTCTTC	CASSLIAGASYNEQFF
TRBV7-3	NA	NA	TRBJ2-1	TGTGCCAGCACCGCCGACGGCCACAATGAGCAGTTCTTC	CASTADGHNEQFF
TRBV27	NA	NA	TRBJ2-2	TGTGCCAGCAGTTTAGGCCCAGGTTCTTACACCGGGGAGCTGTTTTTT	CASSLGPGSYTGELFF
TRBV7-3	NA	NA	TRBJ2-1	TGTGCCAGCAGCTTTACAGGGCTAGCACATGGCAATGAGCAGTTCTTC	CASSFTGLAHGNEQFF
TRBV10-2	NA	NA	TRBJ1-6	TGCGCCAGCAGTGAGGCAGGGCCGAACTCACCCCTCCACTTT	CASSEAGPNSPLHF
TRBV11-2	TRBD2	once	TRBJ2-1	TGTGCCAGCAGCAGCGGGACTAGCCCATTCCCCCACAATGAGCAGTTCTTC	CASSSGTSPFPHNEQFF
TRBV7-6	NA	NA	TRBJ1-1	TGTGCCAGCAGCTTAGAGTCCCGGGGAGGGACTGAAGCTTTCTTT	CASSLESRGGTEAFF
TRBV7-8	NA	NA	TRBJ1-4	TGTGCCAGCAGCTTAGTCGGCGAAATTGGTGAAAAACTGTTTTTT	CASSLVGEIGEKLFF
TRBV11-3	NA	NA	TRBJ2-2	TGTGCCAGCAGCTTAGTGTACTCAGGGTCCGGGGAGCTGTTTTTT	CASSLVYSGSGELFF
TRBV6-1	NA	NA	TRBJ2-3	TGTGCCAGCAGTGAAGCAGGGAACGCGGGCCTTTATACGCAGTATTTT	CASSEAGNAGLYTQYF
TRBV4-1	NA	NA	TRBJ2-7	TGCGCCAGCAGCCAAGATTTCGAGCGGCAGAATTACGAGCAGTACTTC	CASSQDFERQNYEQYF
TRBV27	TRBD1	NA	TRBJ2-7	TGTGCCAGCAGTCCTTCAGCGGGACAGGGAACCTACGAGCAGTACTTC	CASSPSAGQGTYEQYF
TRBV4-3	NA	once	TRBJ2-7	TGCGCCAGCGCCTCATGGCTAGCCTACGAGCAGTACTTC	CASASWLAYEQYF
TRBV7-6	NA	NA	TRBJ2-7	TGTGCCAGCAGCTTAGTTGCAGGAGAATACGAGCAGTACTTC	CASSLVAGEYEQYF
TRBV6-5	NA	NA	TRBJ1-5	TGTGCCAGCAGTGAGGGGGTTTTGCAGCCCCAGCATTTT	CASSEGVLQPQHF
TRBV28	NA	NA	TRBJ2-2	TGTGCCAGCAGTTACCAGGGCACCGGGGAGCTGTTTTTT	CASSYQGTGELFF
TRBV28	NA	NA	TRBJ2-5	TGTGCCAGCAGCAGGGGCACCGAGCTAAGTGAGACCCAGTACTTC	CASSRGTELSETQYF
TRBV5-6	NA	once	TRBJ1-1	TGTGCCAGCAGCGCCGGGACAACGAACACTGAAGCTTTCTTT	CASSAGTTNTEAFF
TRBV13	NA	NA	TRBJ1-2	TGTGCCAGCAGCTCTAGTCCACTCCTCGTCGGGGCTAACTATGGCTACACCTTC	CASSSSPLLVGANYGYTF
TRBV4-1	NA	NA	TRBJ2-3	TGCGCCAGCAGCCAAGGGCTAGCGAGCACAGATACGCAGTATTTT	CASSQGLASTDTQYF
TRBV5-4	NA	NA	TRBJ2-7	TGTGCCAGCAGCACGGGACTGAGCTCCTACGAGCAGTACTTC	CASSTGLSSYEQYF
TRBV6-5	NA	NA	TRBJ1-2	TGTGCCAGCAGTGAACCCGGGGGCTATGGCTACACCTTC	CASSEPGGYGYTF
TRBV6-1	TRBD2	once	TRBJ2-7	TGTGCCAGCAGTGCAAGCGGGAGCTACGAGCAGTACTTC	CASSASGSYEQYF
TRBV6-6	NA	once	TRBJ2-5	TGTGCCAGCAGTGATTATCCCAGAGAAGAGACCCAGTACTTC	CASSDYPREETQYF
TRBV5-1	NA	NA	TRBJ2-2	TGCGCCAGCAGCTTGTCTAGCCCGGGCTTACAGGGGAACACCGGGGAGCTGTTTTTT	CASSLSSPGLQGNTGELFF
TRBV28	TRBD1	NA	TRBJ2-1	TGTGCCAGCAGTTTAGGGACAGGGGGCTCCTACAATGAGCAGTTCTTC	CASSLGTGGSYNEQFF